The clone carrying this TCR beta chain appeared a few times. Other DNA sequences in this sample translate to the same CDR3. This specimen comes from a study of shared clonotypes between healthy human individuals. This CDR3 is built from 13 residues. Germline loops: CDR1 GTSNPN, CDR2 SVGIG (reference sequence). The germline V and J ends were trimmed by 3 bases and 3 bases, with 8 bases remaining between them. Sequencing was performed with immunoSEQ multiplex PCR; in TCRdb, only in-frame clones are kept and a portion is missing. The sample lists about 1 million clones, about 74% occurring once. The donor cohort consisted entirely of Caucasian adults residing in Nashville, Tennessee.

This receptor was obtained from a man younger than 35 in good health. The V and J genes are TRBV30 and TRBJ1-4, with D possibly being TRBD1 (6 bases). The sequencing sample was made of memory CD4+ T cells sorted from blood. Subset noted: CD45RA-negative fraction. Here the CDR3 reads CAWRDSPNEKLFF. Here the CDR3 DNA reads TGTGCCTGGAGGGACAGCCCTAATGAAAAACTGTTTTTT.